The 7 T cell receptor beta chains in this list originate from one sample, sequenced in a study of regulatory T cells in long-lasting Graves disease. CDR3 regions were amplified by Arm-PCR using iRepertoire HTBI primers to build TCR beta libraries. One entry per CDR3 protein results from TCRdb running MiXCR on the multiplex PCR reads. The sample shows 200,000 to 300,000 distinct CDR3 sequences, 20% of them seen only once. The time point here: newly diagnosed GD, antithyroid drugs for less than 3 months. Extracted RNA from PBMCs served as the source of the TCR library. This sample comprised peripheral blood mononuclear cells (PBMCs), obtained at new diagnosis, from a patient treated with antithyroid drugs. Receptors were obtained from a female donor with Graves disease.

For this clonotype: A much larger clone lies a single base off, so this may be a read error. The V and J genes are TRBV11-3 and TRBJ2-1, with D possibly matching TRBD2 (5 bases). The CDR3 consists of 11 residues. Germline CDR1 is SGHNT and CDR2 is YENEEA. The CDR3 DNA sequence: TGTGCCAACAGCCGGGGCAATGAGCAGTTCTTC. This sequence encodes CANSRGNEQFF. The full variable domain, in which reference TRBV11-3 and TRBJ2-1 provide the parts outside the CDR3, is EAGVVQSPRYKIIEKKQPVAFWCNPISGHNTLYWYLQNLGQGPELLIRYENEEAVDDSQLPKDRFSAERLKGVDSTLKIQPAELGDSAVYLCANSRGNEQFFGPGTRLTVL.

At least ten counts were recorded for this clonotype. The chain links TRBV28 to TRBJ2-1; a weak D match, TRBD1 (5 bases). V was trimmed by 4 bases and J by 7 bases, leaving 20 bases between them. The CDR3 length is 16 residues. Germline V lookup: CDR1 MDHEN, CDR2 SYDVKM. CDR3 coding DNA: TGTGCCAGCAGTTCGAATCGGCTGGGGCTAGGGAATGAGCAGTTCTTC. Amino acids: CASSSNRLGLGNEQFF.

The chain has TRBV10-3 and TRBJ2-2; tentatively, D is TRBD2 (5 bases). From germline, CDR1 is ENHRY and CDR2 SYGVKD. Trimming took off 6 bases at V and 4 bases at J, with 12 bases between the two ends. The CDR3 has 14 residues. This CDR3 reads CAISHSGTTGELFF. The CDR3 DNA sequence: TGTGCCATCAGCCACAGCGGAACCACCGGGGAGCTGTTTTTT.

V is TRBV12-3 or TRBV12-4 and J is TRBJ2-7, with 15 bases aligning to TRBD2. Germline trimming cut 6 bases from V and 6 bases from J; bases unmatched to any gene: 6. The CDR3 is 15 amino acids. CDR3 DNA: TGTGCCAGCAGAGGACTAGCGGGAGGGACCGGCGAGCAGTACTTC. Translation: CASRGLAGGTGEQYF.

Many counts were recorded for this clonotype. This chain uses TRBV20-1 with TRBJ2-1; the D gene is possibly TRBD1 (6 bases). The CDR3 has 13 amino acids. Germline V gives CDR1 DFQATT, CDR2 SNEGSKA (reference sequence). Trimming took 3 bases from V and 4 from J, leaving 10 bases between them. The CDR3 DNA sequence: TGCAGTGCTAGGGATGGACAGTACAATGAGCAGTTCTTC. Residues: CSARDGQYNEQFF.

This clonotype has ten or more counts. The V call is TRBV16, the J call TRBJ2-3; 7 nucleotides line up with TRBD1. Germline CDR1 and CDR2: KGHSY and FQNENV. V was pared by 2 bases and J by 4 bases, with 0 bases of the junction left unmatched. The CDR3 loop spans 13 amino acids. As DNA, the CDR3 is TGTGCCAGCAGCCAAGACAGGGCAGATACGCAGTATTTT. Protein: CASSQDRADTQYF.

The table lists this clonotype with many counts. The chain has TRBV7-2 and TRBJ2-7; D perhaps matches TRBD2 (5 bases). CDR1 SGHTA and CDR2 FQGNSA come from the germline V gene. The CDR3 runs 14 residues. V lost 4 bases and J lost 6, with 16 bases in between. The CDR3 DNA follows: TGTGCCAGCAGCTCCGGACTCGCAGGTGGCGAGCAGTACTTC. Translation gives CASSSGLAGGEQYF.